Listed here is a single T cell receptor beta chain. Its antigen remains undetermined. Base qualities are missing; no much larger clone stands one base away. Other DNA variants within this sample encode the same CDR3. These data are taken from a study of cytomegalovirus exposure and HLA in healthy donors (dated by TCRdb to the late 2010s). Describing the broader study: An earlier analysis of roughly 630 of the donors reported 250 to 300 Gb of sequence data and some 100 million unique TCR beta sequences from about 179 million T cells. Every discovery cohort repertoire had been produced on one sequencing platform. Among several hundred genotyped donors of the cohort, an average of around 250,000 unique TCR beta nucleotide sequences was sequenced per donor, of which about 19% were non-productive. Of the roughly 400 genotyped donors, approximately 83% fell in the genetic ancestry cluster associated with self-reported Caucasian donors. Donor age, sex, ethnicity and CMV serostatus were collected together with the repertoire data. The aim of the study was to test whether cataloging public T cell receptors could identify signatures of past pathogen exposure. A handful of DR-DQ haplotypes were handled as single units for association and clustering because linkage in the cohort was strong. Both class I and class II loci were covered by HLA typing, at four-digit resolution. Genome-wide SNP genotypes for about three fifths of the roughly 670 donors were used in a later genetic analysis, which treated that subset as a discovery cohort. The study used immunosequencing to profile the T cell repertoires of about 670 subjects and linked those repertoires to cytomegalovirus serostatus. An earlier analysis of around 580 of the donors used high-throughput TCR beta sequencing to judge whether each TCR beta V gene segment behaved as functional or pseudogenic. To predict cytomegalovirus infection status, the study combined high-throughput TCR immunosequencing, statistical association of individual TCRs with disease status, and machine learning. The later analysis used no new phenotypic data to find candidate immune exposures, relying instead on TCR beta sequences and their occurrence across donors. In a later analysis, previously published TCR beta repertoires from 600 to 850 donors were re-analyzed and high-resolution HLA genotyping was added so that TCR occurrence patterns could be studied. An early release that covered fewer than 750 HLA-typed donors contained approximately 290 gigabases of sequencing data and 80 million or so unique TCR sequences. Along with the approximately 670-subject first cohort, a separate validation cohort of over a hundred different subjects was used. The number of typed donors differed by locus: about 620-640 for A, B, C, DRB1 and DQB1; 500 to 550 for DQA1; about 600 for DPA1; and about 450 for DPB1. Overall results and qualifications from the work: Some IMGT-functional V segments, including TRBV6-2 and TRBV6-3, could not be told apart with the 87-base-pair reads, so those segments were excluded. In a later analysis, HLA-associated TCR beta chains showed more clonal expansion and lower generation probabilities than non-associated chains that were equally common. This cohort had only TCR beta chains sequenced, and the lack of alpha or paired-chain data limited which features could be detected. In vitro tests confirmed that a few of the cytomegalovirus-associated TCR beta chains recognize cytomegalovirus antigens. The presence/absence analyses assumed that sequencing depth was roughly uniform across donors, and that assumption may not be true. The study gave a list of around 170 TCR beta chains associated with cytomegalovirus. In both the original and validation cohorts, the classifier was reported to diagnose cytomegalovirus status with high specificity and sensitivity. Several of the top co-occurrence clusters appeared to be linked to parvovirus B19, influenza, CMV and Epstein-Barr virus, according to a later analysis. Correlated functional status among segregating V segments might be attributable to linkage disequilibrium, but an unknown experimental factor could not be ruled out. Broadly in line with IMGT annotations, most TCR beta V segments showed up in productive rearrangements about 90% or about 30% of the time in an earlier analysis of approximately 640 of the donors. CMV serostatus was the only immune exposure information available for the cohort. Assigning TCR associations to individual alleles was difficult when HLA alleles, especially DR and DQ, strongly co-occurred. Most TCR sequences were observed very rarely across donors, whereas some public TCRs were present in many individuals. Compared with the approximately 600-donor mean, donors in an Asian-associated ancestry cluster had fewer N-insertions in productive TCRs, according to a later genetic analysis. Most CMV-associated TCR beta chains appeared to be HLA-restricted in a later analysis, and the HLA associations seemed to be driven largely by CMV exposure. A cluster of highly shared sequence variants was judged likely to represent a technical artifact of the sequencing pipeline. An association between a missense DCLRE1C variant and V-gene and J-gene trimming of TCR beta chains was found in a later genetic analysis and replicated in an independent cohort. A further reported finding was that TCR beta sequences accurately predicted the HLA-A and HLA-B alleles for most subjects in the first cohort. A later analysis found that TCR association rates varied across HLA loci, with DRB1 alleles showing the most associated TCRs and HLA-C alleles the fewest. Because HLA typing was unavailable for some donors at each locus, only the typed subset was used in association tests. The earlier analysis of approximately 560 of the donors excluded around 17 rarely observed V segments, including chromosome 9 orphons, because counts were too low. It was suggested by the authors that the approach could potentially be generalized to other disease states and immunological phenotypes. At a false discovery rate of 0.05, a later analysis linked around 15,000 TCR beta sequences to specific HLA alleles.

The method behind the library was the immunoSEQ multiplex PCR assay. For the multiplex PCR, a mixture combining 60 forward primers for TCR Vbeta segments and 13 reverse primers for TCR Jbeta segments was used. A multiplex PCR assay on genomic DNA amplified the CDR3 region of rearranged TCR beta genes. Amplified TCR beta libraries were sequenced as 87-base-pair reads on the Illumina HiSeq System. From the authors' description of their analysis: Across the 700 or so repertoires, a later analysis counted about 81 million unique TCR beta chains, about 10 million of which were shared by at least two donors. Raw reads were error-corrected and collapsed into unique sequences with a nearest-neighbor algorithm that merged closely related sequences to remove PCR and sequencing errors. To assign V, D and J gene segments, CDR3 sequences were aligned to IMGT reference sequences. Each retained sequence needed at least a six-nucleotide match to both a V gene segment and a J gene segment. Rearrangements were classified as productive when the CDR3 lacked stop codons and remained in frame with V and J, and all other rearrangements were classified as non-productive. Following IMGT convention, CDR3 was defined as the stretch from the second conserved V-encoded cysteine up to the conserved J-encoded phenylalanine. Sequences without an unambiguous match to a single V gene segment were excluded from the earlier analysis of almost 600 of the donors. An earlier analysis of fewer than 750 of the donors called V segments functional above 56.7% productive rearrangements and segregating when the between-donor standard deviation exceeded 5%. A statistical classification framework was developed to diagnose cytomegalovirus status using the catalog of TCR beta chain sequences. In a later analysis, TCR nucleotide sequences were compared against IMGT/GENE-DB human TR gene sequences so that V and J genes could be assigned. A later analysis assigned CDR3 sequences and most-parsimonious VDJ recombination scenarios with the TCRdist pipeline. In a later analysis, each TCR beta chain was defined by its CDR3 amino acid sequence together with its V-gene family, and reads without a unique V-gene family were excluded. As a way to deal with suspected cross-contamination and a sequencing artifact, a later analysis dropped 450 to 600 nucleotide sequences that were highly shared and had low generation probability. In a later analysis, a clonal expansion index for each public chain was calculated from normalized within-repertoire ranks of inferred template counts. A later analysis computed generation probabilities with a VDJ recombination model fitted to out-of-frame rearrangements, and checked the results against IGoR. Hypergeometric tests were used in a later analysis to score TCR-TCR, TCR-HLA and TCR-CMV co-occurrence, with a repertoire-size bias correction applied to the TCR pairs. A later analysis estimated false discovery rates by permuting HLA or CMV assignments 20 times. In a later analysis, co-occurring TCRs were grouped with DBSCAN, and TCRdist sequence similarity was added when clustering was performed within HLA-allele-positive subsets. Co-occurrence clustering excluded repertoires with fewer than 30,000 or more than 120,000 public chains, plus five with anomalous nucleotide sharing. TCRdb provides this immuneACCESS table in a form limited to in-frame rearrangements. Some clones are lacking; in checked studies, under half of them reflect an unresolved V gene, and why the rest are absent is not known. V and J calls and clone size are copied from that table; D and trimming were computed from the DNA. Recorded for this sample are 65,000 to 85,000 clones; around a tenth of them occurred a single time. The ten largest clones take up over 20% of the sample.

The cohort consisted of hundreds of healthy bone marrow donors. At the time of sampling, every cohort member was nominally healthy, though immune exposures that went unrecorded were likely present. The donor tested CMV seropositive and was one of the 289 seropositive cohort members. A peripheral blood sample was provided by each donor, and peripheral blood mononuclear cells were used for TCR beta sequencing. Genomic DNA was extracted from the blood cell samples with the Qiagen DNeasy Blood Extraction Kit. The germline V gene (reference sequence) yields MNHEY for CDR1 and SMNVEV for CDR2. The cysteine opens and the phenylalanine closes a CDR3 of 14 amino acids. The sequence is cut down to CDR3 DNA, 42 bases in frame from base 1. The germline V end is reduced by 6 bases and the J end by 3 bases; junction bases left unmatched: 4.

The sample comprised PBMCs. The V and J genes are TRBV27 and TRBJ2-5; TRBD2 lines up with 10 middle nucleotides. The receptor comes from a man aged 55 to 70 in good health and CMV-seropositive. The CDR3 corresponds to CASSLLAGEETQYF. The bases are TGTGCCAGCAGCCTCCTAGCGGGAGAAGAGACCCAGTACTTC.